These 14 T cell receptor beta chains share one sample of origin, sequenced in a study of cytomegalovirus exposure and HLA in healthy donors. The PCR was carried out with 60 Vbeta primers and 13 Jbeta primers. Profiling relied on immunoSEQ multiplex PCR, and the TCRdb table lists in-frame clones only, not all of them. This sample has 100,000 to 150,000 clones, with approximately 74% found just once. Sequencing was carried out using PBMCs. The receptors come from a man in his forties in good health and CMV-seropositive.

The chain is built from TRBV10-3 and TRBJ2-7; 8 bases align to TRBD1. The germline V gene encodes CDR1 ENHRY and CDR2 SYGVKD. The ends lost 3 bases at V and 3 bases at J; junction bases unmatched: 7. The CDR3 loop spans 15 amino acids. CDR3 DNA sequence: TGTGCCATCAGTGACCTAGGACAGGGACTCTACGAGCAGTACTTC. This translates into CAISDLGQGLYEQYF.

The chain is built from TRBV5-1 and TRBJ1-1, with TRBD1 identical over 7 bases. Losses at the gene ends were 5 bases for V and 2 bases for J; bases not matched to a gene: 6. CDR3 length: 14 amino acids. Looked up from germline, CDR1 is SGHRS and CDR2 is YFSETQ. CDR3 nucleotides: TGCGCCAGCAGATCACAGGGGAAAAACACTGAAGCTTTCTTT. The encoded protein is CASRSQGKNTEAFF.

The gene calls are TRBV28 and TRBJ1-2; no reliable D call. The ends were cut back, 5 bases at V and 1 base at J, with 14 bases in the middle. In germline, CDR1 is MDHEN, CDR2 SYDVKM. The CDR3 has 15 residues. The CDR3 sequence: CASSIGNGVNYGYTF. The DNA for the CDR3 is TGTGCCAGCAGTATCGGGAATGGAGTTAACTATGGCTACACCTTC.

J is TRBJ2-7 and V is TRBV7-8; no reliable D call. CDR3 size: 12 residues. Germline values: CDR1 SGHVS, CDR2 FQNEAQ. V lost 3 bases and J lost 5, with 8 bases in between. The CDR3: CASSFRVDEQYF. In nucleotides, the CDR3 is TGTGCCAGCAGCTTTCGGGTGGACGAGCAGTACTTC.

The rearrangement links TRBV9 to TRBJ2-3; TRBD2 matches at 13 bases. This CDR3 contains 16 residues. The germline V gene has CDR1 SGDLS and CDR2 YYNGEE. The V gene end was trimmed by 4 bases and the J gene end by 5 bases; junction bases not matched to a gene: 7. The CDR3 DNA reads as TGTGCCAGCAGCATCCTGACTAGCGGGGGGTTAGATACGCAGTATTTT. Protein product: CASSILTSGGLDTQYF.

The V call is TRBV5-6, the J call TRBJ1-2; unclear D gene. The CDR3 totals 15 residues. Trimming left V 4 bases short and J 4 bases short, with 17 bases between. Per the germline V gene, CDR1 is SGHDT and CDR2 is YYEEEE. As DNA, the CDR3 is TGTGCCAGCAGCGATCTTACAAGCGACTTCTATGGCTACACCTTC. Its protein product is CASSDLTSDFYGYTF.

The V and J genes are TRBV6-5 and TRBJ1-4; TRBD1 is a possible D gene (5 bases). The CDR3 extends over 14 amino acids. The V and J ends lost 6 bases and 5 bases respectively, with 13 bases between them. Germline values: CDR1 MNHEY, CDR2 SVGAGI. CDR3 coding DNA: TGTGCCAGCAGCTACCGACAGTCGAATGAAAAACTGTTTTTT. Translation: CASSYRQSNEKLFF.

The chain is built from TRBV11-3 and TRBJ2-3, with D unclear. V was pared by 6 bases and J by 3 bases, with 7 bases between. Germline assignment: CDR1 SGHNT and CDR2 YENEEA. CDR3 length equals 12 residues. The CDR3 DNA sequence: TGTGCCAGCAGGGTCCAGACAGATACGCAGTATTTT. Protein sequence: CASRVQTDTQYF.

CDR3 region: CASSAGLNTDTQYF. The CDR3 DNA reads TGTGCCAGCAGTGCGGGACTAAACACAGATACGCAGTATTTT. The chain recombines TRBV2 with TRBJ2-3, with 7 bases aligning to TRBD2. The CDR3 has 14 amino acids. The germline gives CDR1 SNHLY, CDR2 FYNNEI. Losses at the gene ends were 4 bases for V and 2 bases for J; bases not matched to a gene: 3. Full variable domain (outside the CDR3, taken from reference TRBV2 and TRBJ2-3): EPEVTQTPSHQVTQMGQEVILRCVPISNHLYFYWYRQILGQKVEFLVSFYNNEISEKSEIFDDQFSVERPDGSNFTLKIRSTKLEDSAMYFCASSAGLNTDTQYFGPGTRLTVL.

This clone was recorded a few times. The chain's CDR3 is CSVALDREDEQFF. DNA for the CDR3: TGCAGCGTTGCCCTTGACAGGGAAGATGAGCAGTTCTTC. This rearrangement joins TRBV29-1 to TRBJ2-1, with 7 bases matching TRBD1. CDR3 size: 13 residues. V trimming: 4 bases; J trimming: 8 bases; junction bases outside the gene matches: 8. Germline values: CDR1 SQVTM, CDR2 ANQGSEA.

The chain recombines TRBV6-5 with TRBJ1-2; 9 positions agree with TRBD1. The CDR3 sequence is 15 residues long. Germline loops: CDR1 MNHEY, CDR2 SVGAGI. Trimming at V came to 5 bases and at J to 2 bases, leaving 6 bases not matched to a gene. This chain's CDR3 is CASSLSGTGNYGYTF. The CDR3 coding sequence is TGTGCCAGCAGTCTATCCGGGACAGGGAACTATGGCTACACCTTC.

The gene calls are TRBV7-2 and TRBJ2-2, with 11 bases fitting TRBD2. J lost 7 bases, V lost 5 bases, and 6 bases had no gene match. The CDR3 consists of 15 residues. Germline CDR1 reads SGHTA; CDR2 reads FQGNSA. The CDR3 nucleotides read TGTGCCAGCAGCCCCACTAGCGGGAGTGGCGGGGAGCTGTTTTTT. Protein: CASSPTSGSGGELFF.

This clone turned up a few times. V is TRBV6-5 and J is TRBJ2-2; 7 bases fit TRBD1. Germline CDR1 is MNHEY and CDR2 is SVGAGI. The CDR3 totals 15 residues. The V and J ends lost 6 bases and 6 bases, in that order; junction bases with no gene match: 10. CDR3 coding DNA: TGTGCCAGCAGAAGGGGACAGCAGGTTCCCGGGGAGCTGTTTTTT. Translating gives CASRRGQQVPGELFF.

The chain couples TRBV2 to TRBJ2-7; 8 nucleotides match TRBD1. V gave up 6 bases and J gave up 3 bases; unmatched junction bases: 7. Germline values: CDR1 SNHLY, CDR2 FYNNEI. This CDR3 is 14 amino acids long. The CDR3, as DNA: TGTGCCAGCAGAGACAGGGGATTGAACTACGAGCAGTACTTC. Protein product: CASRDRGLNYEQYF.